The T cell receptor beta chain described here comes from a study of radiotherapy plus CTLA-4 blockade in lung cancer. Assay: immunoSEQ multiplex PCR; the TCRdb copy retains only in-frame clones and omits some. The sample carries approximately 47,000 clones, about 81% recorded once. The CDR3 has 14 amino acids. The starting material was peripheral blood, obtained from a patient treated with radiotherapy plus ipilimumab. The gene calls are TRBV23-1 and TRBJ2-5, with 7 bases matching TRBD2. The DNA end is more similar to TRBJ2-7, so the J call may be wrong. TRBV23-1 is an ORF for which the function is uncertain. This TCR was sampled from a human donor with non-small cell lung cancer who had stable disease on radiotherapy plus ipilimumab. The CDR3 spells CASRDSSGNYEQYF. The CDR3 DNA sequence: TGCGCCAGCAGAGATTCAAGCGGGAACTACGAGCAGTACTTC.